The next 21 T cell receptor beta chains were all read from a single sample in a study of blood T cell repertoires in COVID-19. The protocol was immunoSEQ multiplex PCR, while the TCRdb copy is restricted to in-frame clones and leaves out a portion. The table lists approximately 200,000 clones, about 82% of them singletons. The sample was PBMCs or T cells enriched from blood (not recorded which). The receptors stem from a woman in her thirties who had recovered from COVID-19.

This clone was observed at least ten times. The gene calls are TRBV2 and TRBJ2-3; perhaps TRBD2 as D (6 bases). V shed 8 bases and J shed 6 bases, with 12 bases lying between them. The germline CDR1 and CDR2 sequences are SNHLY and FYNNEI. The CDR3 is 12 residues long. As DNA, the CDR3 is TGTGCCAGCCGCAAAGGAGGGGATACGCAGTATTTT. Translating gives CASRKGGDTQYF.

On this clone itself: Other DNA variants within this sample encode the same CDR3. The V call is TRBV28, the J call TRBJ2-7; 10 positions match TRBD2. This CDR3 comprises 13 residues. Germline V gene data show CDR1 as MDHEN and CDR2 as SYDVKM. J was trimmed by 3 bases and V by 8 bases; bases with no gene match: 4. CDR3 nucleotides: TGTGCCAGCCGGACTAGCGGAAACTACGAGCAGTACTTC. Residues: CASRTSGNYEQYF.

The V and J genes are TRBV14 and TRBJ1-2, with TRBD1 matching 9 bases. Germline V gives CDR1 SGHDN, CDR2 FVKESK. V gave up 4 bases and J gave up 6 bases; unmatched junction bases: 12. CDR3 length: 16 residues. The DNA for the CDR3 is TGTGCCAGCAGCCCCCTCCGACAGGGGGACTGGGATGGCTACACCTTC. This encodes CASSPLRQGDWDGYTF.

This clone has just one count. The chain uses TRBV3-1 (or the pseudogene TRBV3-2) and TRBJ1-5; D remains unclear. The CDR3 covers 14 residues. Germline CDR1 reads LGHDT; CDR2 reads YNNKEL (reference sequence). Trimming took off 3 bases at V and 3 bases at J, with 9 bases between the two ends. The CDR3 sequence is CASSHGEANQPQHF. The CDR3 bases are TGTGCCAGCAGCCACGGGGAAGCCAATCAGCCCCAGCATTTT.

The rearrangement links TRBV19 to TRBJ2-1, with TRBD1 matching over 10 bases. The length of the CDR3 is 15 residues. The J segment lost 8 bases and the V segment lost 5 bases, leaving 9 bases of the junction unmatched. Germline V lookup: CDR1 LNHDA, CDR2 SQIVND (reference sequence). CDR3 protein: CASSADRDRGDEQFF. As DNA, the CDR3 is TGTGCCAGTAGTGCTGACCGGGACAGGGGCGATGAGCAGTTCTTC.

The CDR3 spells CASSLASRGTGELFF. The CDR3 DNA reads as TGTGCCAGCAGCCTAGCATCTAGGGGGACCGGGGAGCTGTTTTTT. The chain is built from TRBV9 and TRBJ2-2; D is perhaps TRBD1 (6 bases). This CDR3 is 15 amino acids long. Germline loops: CDR1 SGDLS, CDR2 YYNGEE. With 4 bases removed from V and 5 bases from J, the gap between germline ends came to 15 bases.

The V call is TRBV19, the J call TRBJ2-7; 8 bases are a match to TRBD2. J gave up 0 bases and V 5 bases, and 3 bases lay outside the gene matches. The CDR3 has 14 residues. Per the germline V gene, CDR1 is LNHDA and CDR2 is SQIVND (reference sequence). The CDR3 loop is CASSPLADSYEQYF. CDR3 bases: TGTGCCAGTAGTCCACTAGCGGACTCCTACGAGCAGTACTTC.

The CDR3 sequence: CASSWGQSYNEQFF. The DNA of the CDR3 is TGTGCCAGCAGCTGGGGACAGTCCTACAATGAGCAGTTCTTC. The V and J genes are TRBV7-9 and TRBJ2-1; TRBD1 agrees at 7 bases. CDR1 is SEHNR, CDR2 FQNEAQ, per germline (reference sequence). Trimming cost V 4 bases and J 1 base; bases outside gene matches: 1. The CDR3 is 14 amino acids.

The chain uses TRBV7-2 and TRBJ2-7; 10 bases map to TRBD1. The length of the CDR3 is 15 residues. V gave up 5 bases and J gave up 4 bases; unmatched junction bases: 8. CDR1 and CDR2 (germline): SGHTA, FQGNSA. The CDR3 bases are TGTGCCAGCAGCACACGGACAGGGGGGGGGTACGAGCAGTACTTC. This gives the protein CASSTRTGGGYEQYF.

The chain links TRBV5-1 to TRBJ1-4, with a possible D match to TRBD1 (6 bases). The CDR3 spans 15 residues. In germline, CDR1 is SGHRS, CDR2 YFSETQ. Trimming pared 3 bases from V and 3 bases from J, leaving 12 bases between. The CDR3 DNA reads TGCGCCAGCAGCTCACTGGACAGCCCTAATGAAAAACTGTTTTTT. Its translation: CASSSLDSPNEKLFF.

This clone was observed a few times. The chain couples TRBV4-1 to TRBJ2-1; D may be TRBD2 (5 bases). CDR1 MGHRA and CDR2 YSYEKL come from the germline V gene. With 1 base removed from V and 6 bases from J, the gap between germline ends came to 16 bases. CDR3 length: 16 residues. The CDR3: CASSQVSVKSGNEQFF. In nucleotides, the CDR3 is TGCGCCAGCAGCCAAGTTAGCGTGAAAAGTGGCAATGAGCAGTTCTTC.

The chain recombines TRBV13 with TRBJ2-3; D not certain. From germline, CDR1 is PRHDT and CDR2 FYEKMQ (reference sequence). V was cut by 2 bases and J by 2 bases, with 11 bases left in between. The CDR3 loop spans 15 amino acids. CDR3 sequence (DNA): TGTGCCAGCAGCTTACGGTTCCTTGCCACAGATACGCAGTATTTT. Translated: CASSLRFLATDTQYF. The full variable domain, with the rest looked up from reference TRBV13 and TRBJ2-3, is AAGVIQSPRHLIKEKRETATLKCYPIPRHDTVYWYQQGPGQDPQFLISFYEKMQSDKGSIPDRFSAQQFSDYHSELNMSSLELGDSALYFCASSLRFLATDTQYFGPGTRLTVL.

This chain uses TRBV2 with TRBJ2-5, with 7 bases lining up with TRBD2. Germline lookup yields CDR1 SNHLY and CDR2 FYNNEI. Trimming removed 1 base from V and 3 bases from J; junction bases left unmatched: 5. The CDR3 sequence is 15 residues long. CDR3: CASSEEVGGKETQYF. The DNA for the CDR3 is TGTGCCAGCAGTGAAGAGGTGGGAGGGAAAGAGACCCAGTACTTC.

This clone was counted only a few times. The CDR3 nucleotides are TGTGCCAGCAGCCCGTTAGGGCGCAGGGCCGATTATGAGCAGTTCTTC. Translated: CASSPLGRRADYEQFF. J is TRBJ2-1 and V is TRBV11-2; TRBD1 is a possible D gene (5 bases). The V gene lost 5 bases and the J gene lost 8 bases, with 22 bases spanning the gap. CDR1 is SGHAT, CDR2 FQNNGV, per germline. The CDR3 has 16 amino acids.

The count of this clone is one. The chain has TRBV4-1 and TRBJ2-7, with D tentatively TRBD1 (5 bases). Per germline, CDR1 MGHRA and CDR2 YSYEKL. This CDR3 is built from 14 residues. With 4 bases removed from V and 2 bases from J, the gap between germline ends came to 12 bases. The CDR3 is CASSPGLQTYEQYF. The CDR3 DNA sequence: TGCGCCAGCAGCCCAGGGTTACAAACCTACGAGCAGTACTTC.

This clone was seen only once. The rearrangement joins TRBV11-3 to TRBJ2-1; D is ambiguous. Germline V gene sequence: CDR1 SGHNT, CDR2 YENEEA. The CDR3 is made up of 15 amino acids. Between the trimmed V and J ends, which lost 2 bases and 4 bases, there was a span of 12 bases. The CDR3 spells CASSLRPSYYNEQFF. For the CDR3, the DNA is TGTGCCAGCAGCTTACGTCCTAGTTATTACAATGAGCAGTTCTTC.

The chain links TRBV10-1 to TRBJ2-7, with TRBD2 matching over 12 bases. Unmatched junction bases numbered 3, after V lost 2 bases and J lost 4 bases. The CDR3 is 15 residues long. The V gene's germline CDR1 is WNHNN and CDR2 SYGVQD (reference sequence). CDR3 bases: TGCGCCAGCAGTGAGAGGACTAGCGGGACTTACGAGCAGTACTTC. As protein: CASSERTSGTYEQYF.

The genes are TRBV19 and TRBJ2-7; D ambiguous. The V end lost 3 bases, the J end lost 4 bases, and 13 bases lay between the germline ends. Germline V gives CDR1 LNHDA, CDR2 SQIVND (reference sequence). The CDR3 consists of 14 residues. Written as DNA, the CDR3 is TGTGCCAGTAGTATGGGCACGTCTACTTACGAGCAGTACTTC. It encodes CASSMGTSTYEQYF.

V is TRBV15 and J is TRBJ2-1; 11 positions match TRBD2. The CDR3 consists of 16 residues. The V gene end was trimmed by 3 bases and the J gene end by 9 bases; junction bases not matched to a gene: 10. The germline V gene has CDR1 LNHNV and CDR2 YYDKDF (reference sequence). Written as DNA, the CDR3 is TGTGCCACCAGCAGGTCTAGCGGGAGGAGTTCGTCTGAGCAGTTCTTC. Translated, it gives CATSRSSGRSSSEQFF.

The CDR3 is CASSLKSSYNEQFF. The CDR3 DNA sequence: TGTGCCAGCAGTCTAAAGAGCTCCTACAATGAGCAGTTCTTC. V usage is TRBV5-8 and J usage is TRBJ2-1; D ambiguous. V lost 5 bases, J lost 0 bases, and 9 bases lay in between. CDR3 length equals 14 residues. In germline, CDR1 is SGHTS, CDR2 YDEGEE.

This rearrangement joins TRBV5-1 to TRBJ1-4; D is uncertain. CDR3 length: 15 residues. Germline CDR1 and CDR2: SGHRS and YFSETQ. Between the trimmed V and J ends, which lost 4 bases and 0 bases, there was a span of 10 bases. CDR3 sequence reads: CASSLSGATNEKLFF. As DNA, the CDR3 is TGCGCCAGCAGCCTCTCGGGTGCAACTAATGAAAAACTGTTTTTT. Drawing the rest from reference TRBV5-1 and TRBJ1-4, the complete variable domain is KAGVTQTPRYLIKTRGQQVTLSCSPISGHRSVSWYQQTPGQGLQFLFEYFSETQRNKGNFPGRFSGRQFSNSRSEMNVSTLELGDSALYLCASSLSGATNEKLFFGSGTQLSVL.